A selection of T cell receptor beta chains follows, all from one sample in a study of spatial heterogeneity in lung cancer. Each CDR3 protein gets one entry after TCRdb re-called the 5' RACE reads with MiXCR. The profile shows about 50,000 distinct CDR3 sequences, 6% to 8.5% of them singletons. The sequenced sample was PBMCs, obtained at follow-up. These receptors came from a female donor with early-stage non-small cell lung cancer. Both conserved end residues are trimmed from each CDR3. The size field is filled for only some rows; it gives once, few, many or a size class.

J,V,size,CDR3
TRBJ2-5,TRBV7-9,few,ASSLRATVKETQY
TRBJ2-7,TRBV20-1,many,SATPLGGRYEQY
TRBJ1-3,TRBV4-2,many,ASSHGVSSGNTIY
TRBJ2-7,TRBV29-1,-,SAKGHRGGDYEQY
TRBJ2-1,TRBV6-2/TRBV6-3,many,ASSYSRVLLYNEQF
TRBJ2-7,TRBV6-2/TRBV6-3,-,ASSDRVEQY
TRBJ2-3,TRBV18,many,ASSPRVLAGPSTSTDTQY
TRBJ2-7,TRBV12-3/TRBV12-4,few,ASSGGAYDEQY
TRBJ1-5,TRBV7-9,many,ASSSPDQNQPQH
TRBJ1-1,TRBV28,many,AAGMNTEAF
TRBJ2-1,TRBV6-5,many,ASSYLGSGGTNEQF
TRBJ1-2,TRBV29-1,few,SVENTAGGPNYGYT
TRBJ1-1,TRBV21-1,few,ASSPHGGWETEAF